These 11 T cell receptor beta chains share one sample of origin, sequenced in a study of T cells after yellow fever vaccination. TCRdb ran MiXCR on the 5' RACE reads and lists one entry per CDR3 protein. This table holds some 150,000 distinct CDR3 sequences, 9.5% to 11% found once. The sample here was CD8+ T cells sorted from PBMCs, taken 15 days after the yellow fever booster vaccination. The source is a man in his late teens or twenties who received the YFV17D yellow fever vaccine.

There are a few counts of this clonotype. J is TRBJ1-4 and V is TRBV6-5, with 9 bases that match TRBD1. V gave up 6 bases and J gave up 8 bases; unmatched junction bases: 7. The CDR3 is 14 residues long. The V gene's germline CDR1 is MNHEY and CDR2 SVGAGI. CDR3 region: CASSGQGLREKLFF. CDR3 DNA: TGTGCCAGCAGCGGACAGGGGTTGCGGGAAAAACTGTTTTTT.

In its sample, this clonotype was seen a few times. The CDR3 region has the DNA TGTGCCAGCAGACTAGCGGGGGGGGCCAGCACAGATACGCAGTATTTT. This sequence encodes CASRLAGGASTDTQYF. The rearrangement links TRBV6-5 to TRBJ2-3; the match to TRBD2 covers 13 bases. Unmatched junction bases numbered 3, after V lost 6 bases and J lost 0 bases. Germline CDR1 is MNHEY and CDR2 is SVGAGI. The CDR3 runs 16 residues.

The chain joins TRBV10-3 to TRBJ2-2, with D uncertain. V was cut by 9 bases and J by 2 bases, with 10 bases left in between. CDR3 length equals 13 residues. Germline CDR1 ENHRY, CDR2 SYGVKD. As DNA, the CDR3 is TGTGCCATTCCGGGTCTTAACACCGGGGAGCTGTTTTTT. Residues: CAIPGLNTGELFF.

This CDR3 reads CASSQDPGPLRNEQFF. CDR3 DNA: TGCGCCAGCAGCCAAGATCCGGGCCCCTTGAGGAATGAGCAGTTCTTC. V is TRBV4-3 and J is TRBJ2-1; unclear D gene. Trimming removed 0 bases at V and 7 bases at J, with 16 bases between. Germline CDR1 reads LGHNA; CDR2 reads YSLEER. This CDR3 is 16 amino acids long.

The gene calls are TRBV5-1 and TRBJ1-1; D is unresolved. Germline lookup yields CDR1 SGHRS and CDR2 YFSETQ. This CDR3 is 16 amino acids long. V was clipped by 0 bases and J by 0 bases, with 12 bases between them. This CDR3 reads CASSLVGFSMNTEAFF. CDR3 DNA sequence: TGCGCCAGCAGCTTGGTAGGTTTCAGTATGAACACTGAAGCTTTCTTT.

This clonotype was recorded a few times. The gene calls are TRBV30 and TRBJ2-2, with D hard to call. Deletions cut 5 bases from V and 6 bases from J, with 13 bases between. CDR3 size: 13 residues. Germline CDR1 is GTSNPN and CDR2 is SVGIG (reference sequence). CDR3 DNA: TGTGCCTGGTCACCGACCACGCCCGGGGAGCTGTTTTTT. It codes for CAWSPTTPGELFF.

This clonotype was recorded a few times. The V call is TRBV9, the J call TRBJ1-1; 7 bases are shared with TRBD1. J was trimmed by 1 base and V by 0 bases; bases with no gene match: 6. Germline V lookup: CDR1 SGDLS, CDR2 YYNGEE. The CDR3 spans 16 residues. CDR3: CASSVGGQEPNTEAFF. CDR3 nucleotides: TGTGCCAGCAGCGTAGGAGGACAGGAGCCGAACACTGAAGCTTTCTTT. The whole variable domain, remainder taken from reference TRBV9 and TRBJ1-1, is DSGVTQTPKHLITATGQRVTLRCSPRSGDLSVYWYQQSLDQGLQFLIQYYNGEERAKGNILERFSAQQFPDLHSELNLSSLELGDSALYFCASSVGGQEPNTEAFFGQGTRLTVV.

The chain joins TRBV4-3 to TRBJ2-7; D is undetermined. The CDR3 spans 15 residues. Trimming left V 1 base short and J 3 bases short, with 13 bases between. Germline V gene lookup returns CDR1 LGHNA and CDR2 YSLEER. The CDR3 region is CASSQVAANYYEQYF. The CDR3 DNA is TGCGCCAGCAGCCAAGTGGCCGCTAACTACTACGAGCAGTACTTC.

This clonotype appeared a few times. J is TRBJ2-7 and V is TRBV6-5; the D call may be TRBD1 or TRBD2 (6 bases each). Trimming removed 2 bases at V and 3 bases at J, with 8 bases between. The CDR3 totals 13 residues. CDR1 MNHEY and CDR2 SVGAGI come from the germline V gene. CDR3 region: CASSYGGHYEQYF. For the CDR3, the DNA is TGTGCCAGCAGTTACGGGGGGCACTACGAGCAGTACTTC.

This clonotype was observed a few times. This sequence joins TRBV15 and TRBJ1-1; 9 positions match TRBD1. CDR1 and CDR2 (germline): LNHNV, YYDKDF (reference sequence). CDR3 length equals 12 residues. V lost 1 base, J lost 11 bases, and 2 bases stayed unmatched. The CDR3 is CATSRGDRDAFF. CDR3 DNA: TGTGCCACCAGCAGAGGGGACAGGGACGCTTTCTTT. Drawing the rest from reference TRBV15 and TRBJ1-1, the complete variable domain is DAMVIQNPRYQVTQFGKPVTLSCSQTLNHNVMYWYQQKSSQAPKLLFHYYDKDFNNEADTPDNFQSRRPNTSFCFLDIRSPGLGDTAMYLCATSRGDRDAFFGQGTRLTVV.

This clonotype was picked up a small number of times. This chain connects TRBV28 to TRBJ2-1, with 7 positions matching TRBD1. This CDR3 has 16 residues. Germline V CDR1 and CDR2: MDHEN, SYDVKM. V dropped 7 bases and J dropped 8; count of bases not matched to a gene: 17. The CDR3 nucleotides are TGTGCCAGCAAAAATCGGGACAGCTCAACGTCCGATGAGCAGTTCTTC. It yields the protein CASKNRDSSTSDEQFF.